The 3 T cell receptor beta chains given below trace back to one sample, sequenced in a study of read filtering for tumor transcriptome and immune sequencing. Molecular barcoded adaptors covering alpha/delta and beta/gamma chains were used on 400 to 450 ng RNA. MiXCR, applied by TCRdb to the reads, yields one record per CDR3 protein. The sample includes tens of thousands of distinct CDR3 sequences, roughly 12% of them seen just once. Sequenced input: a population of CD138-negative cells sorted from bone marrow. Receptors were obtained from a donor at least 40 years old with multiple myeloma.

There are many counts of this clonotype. The CDR3 DNA reads TGTGCCAGCAGCAAAAACACTGAAGCTTTCTTT. Translation: CASSKNTEAFF. The V and J genes are TRBV7-9 and TRBJ1-1; D gene ambiguous. V gave up 5 bases and J gave up 2 bases, with 3 bases separating them. The CDR3 is made up of 11 amino acids. Germline CDR1 and CDR2: SEHNR and FQNEAQ (reference sequence).

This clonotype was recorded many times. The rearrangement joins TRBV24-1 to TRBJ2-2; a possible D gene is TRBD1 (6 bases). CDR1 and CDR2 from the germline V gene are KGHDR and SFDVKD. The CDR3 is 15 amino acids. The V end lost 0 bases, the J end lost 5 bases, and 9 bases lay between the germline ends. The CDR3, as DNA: TGTGCCACCAGTGATTTGACAGGGTCAACCGGGGAGCTGTTTTTT. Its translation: CATSDLTGSTGELFF.

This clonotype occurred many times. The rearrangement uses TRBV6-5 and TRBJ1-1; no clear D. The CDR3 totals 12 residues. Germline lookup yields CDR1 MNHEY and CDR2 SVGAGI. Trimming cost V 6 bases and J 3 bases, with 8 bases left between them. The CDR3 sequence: CASRQIDTEAFF. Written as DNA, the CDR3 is TGTGCCAGCAGACAAATAGACACTGAAGCTTTCTTT.